This T cell receptor beta chain originates from a study of CD8 T cells in Susac syndrome. V was pared by 5 bases and J by 3 bases, with 3 bases of the junction left unmatched. The CDR3 has 15 residues. Per germline, CDR1 MNHEY and CDR2 SVGEGT. TCR beta from blood CD8+ and CD4+ T cells was sequenced. It was treatment-naive patients with stable or active relapsing-remitting disease who made up the multiple sclerosis controls. While CD8+ and CD4+ T cells were isolated negatively, TEMRA cells were enriched by FACS. This clonotype occurred once. When the RNA was reverse transcribed, random hexamers were used with an input of roughly 0.5 to 1 ug. Coverage of TCR beta CDR3 amplification by immunoSEQ multiplex PCR extended to 54 Vbeta and 13 Jbeta. TCRdb independently ran MiXCR on the immunoSEQ multiplex PCR reads; one entry per CDR3 protein. Altogether 180,000 or so distinct CDR3 sequences are present, under 97% being singletons, with the ten largest covering approximately 0.09%.

The source material was CD4+ T cells from PBMCs. The origin of this receptor is a human donor with multiple sclerosis. The chain combines TRBV6-2 or TRBV6-3 with TRBJ1-5; 11 bases line up with TRBD1. CDR3 protein: CASSGTGGPNQPQHF. The CDR3 DNA reads TGTGCCAGCAGTGGGACAGGGGGACCCAATCAGCCCCAGCATTTT.